This section outlines one T cell receptor beta chain sequence together with its context. This receptor's antigen is unknown. Qualities for individual bases were not recorded, and no much larger clone is one base off. The time point tag for this specimen amounts to: pretreatment peripheral blood. The cohort included some 30 patients with locally advanced or metastatic urothelial carcinoma who were treated at Memorial Sloan Kettering on a trial protocol. Peripheral blood mononuclear cells were collected pretreatment and during treatment, with between 1 and 8 total time points per patient. The Qiagen DNeasy Blood extraction kit was used to purify genomic DNA from total PBMCs and from tumor samples. PBMCs were collected pretreatment and during treatment and were isolated and stored as previously described. Synthetic TCR analog templates were spiked into each PCR so that absolute template abundance could be estimated from read counts. The immunoSEQ assay was used to amplify TCRbeta CDR3 regions from genomic DNA with bias-controlled V and J gene primers. Rearranged TCRbeta segments were sequenced at approximately 20X coverage. In the authors' own workflow: Sequencing errors were corrected by clustering, and CDR3s were annotated against IMGT so that V, D and J genes could be assigned. Only productive TCRbeta rearrangements were used in downstream analyses, excluding out-of-frame or stop-codon sequences. To compute clonality, Shannon entropy was normalized by the log of the number of unique productive sequences and then subtracted from one. Fisher's exact test with Benjamini-Hochberg correction, using a cutoff of adjusted p below 0.01, was how clones that differed between time points or between blood and tumor were identified. Entries here come from immuneACCESS through TCRdb and include only in-frame sequences with V and J called. Some clones fail to appear in such tables; in the studies checked, an unresolved V gene covers under half of the shortfall, and the cause of the remainder is unknown. V, J and clone size reflect that table, while D and trimming were determined from the DNA. The sample data list about 43,000 clones, and approximately 80% of these were observed just once. In total, the top ten clones hold 16% of the sample.

V sheds 1 base and J sheds 2 bases, leaving 17 bases between their ends. Spanning cysteine to phenylalanine, the CDR3 consists of 17 amino acids. The kept DNA is CDR3 alone, 51 bases in frame from the first base. The germline V gene yields MGHDK for CDR1 and SYGVNS for CDR2. The sample is drawn from a study of PD-L1 blockade in urothelial cancer (dated by TCRdb to the late 2010s). For the study in its entirety: All patients started therapy in about 2014 and received atezolizumab 1,200 mg intravenously every 3 weeks. Twenty-five of 29 patients were males with bladder-origin urothelial cancer, and about 65% of the 29 reported a prior smoking history. Patients had an ECOG performance status of 0 or 1 and had received between 0 and 3 prior chemotherapy regimens. Blood samples were analyzed at two time points: 3 weeks after treatment start (second dose) and 6 weeks after treatment start. Blood samples yielded a median of roughly 150,000 T cells and around 83,000 unique TCRs, with median clonality approximately 0.08. Somatic, immune and clinical correlates of response to PD-L1 blockade with atezolizumab in urothelial cancer were the focus of an exploratory multi-omic analysis. TCR sequencing covered pretreatment tumor samples and matched, serially collected peripheral blood taken before and after atezolizumab treatment. Durable clinical benefit meant progression-free survival longer than 6 months, and TCR features were also tested against progression-free and overall survival. In the same patients, whole exome sequencing and RNA sequencing of pretreatment tumors were performed in addition to TCR sequencing. Nine patients achieved durable clinical benefit and approximately 20 did not. Approximately 29 patients had pretreatment blood TCR-seq, about 25 had at least one posttreatment blood collection, and about 25 had tumor TCR-seq. Points the paper makes about the study in general: Because of the small sample size (n ≈ 30) and the many exploratory analyses performed, the results are intended to be regarded as hypothesis-generating. Greater expansion of tumor-associated TCR clones in peripheral blood 3 weeks after the start of treatment was observed in patients with durable benefit (n of about 20, p = 0.022). Improved progression-free and overall survival was found to be associated with pretreatment peripheral blood TCR clonality below the median.

This chain is built from TRBV25-1 and TRBJ1-2; the D segment cannot be called with confidence. The TCR was taken from a man in his fifties or sixties with urothelial cancer. The specimen was PBMCs, collected around atezolizumab (anti-PD-L1) treatment. The CDR3 has the sequence CASSESSLRHLNYGYTF. The sequenced DNA is TGTGCCAGCAGTGAATCCTCTCTAAGACACCTGAACTATGGCTACACCTTC.